This T cell receptor (beta chain) emerged from a study of T cell changes during pregnancy in multiple sclerosis. The repertoire was sequenced with immunoSEQ multiplex PCR; TCRdb's copy has only in-frame clones and lacks some. The sample has approximately 41,000 clones; about 95% are singletons. Per germline, CDR1 LNHDA and CDR2 SQIVND (reference sequence). The CDR3 sequence is 18 residues long. Trimming took 3 bases from V and 7 from J, leaving 25 bases between them. The clonotype originates from a female donor with multiple sclerosis, enrolled in a pregnancy study. The material sequenced was CD4+ T cells from peripheral blood mononuclear cells, taken in the second trimester of pregnancy. The chain is built from TRBV19 and TRBJ1-5, with TRBD1 as a possible D gene (6 bases). CDR3 bases: TGTGCCAGTAGTATCTCGGGGTTCTACGACAGGTACAACCAGCCCCAGCATTTT. It encodes CASSISGFYDRYNQPQHF.